Sequencing of this T cell receptor (beta chain) was carried out in a study of response to subunit inactivated influenza vaccine. Study outcomes and limitations: Authors suggested few new T cells are recruited by each seasonal influenza vaccination.

Trimming shortened V by 5 bases and J by 7 bases, and 18 bases separated the two germline ends. Germline CDR1 reads SEHNR; CDR2 reads FQNEAQ (reference sequence). The length of the CDR3 is 14 residues. This clonotype has at least ten counts. Antigen specificity is unknown. A single record per CDR3 protein comes from TCRdb applying MiXCR to the RT-PCR reads. The sample lists about 700,000 distinct CDR3 sequences; 12% to 15% were seen once. This chain connects TRBV7-9 to TRBJ2-7; weak D call: TRBD1 (6 bases). The sequence was obtained from a man aged 50 to 60 who received an inactivated influenza vaccine. This sample comprised PBMCs from blood, obtained about 14 days before vaccination. As DNA, the CDR3 is TGTGCCAGCAGCACTTACAGGGATACTAAGGAGCAGTACTTC. Encoded protein: CASSTYRDTKEQYF. Combining the CDR3 with reference TRBV7-9 and TRBJ2-7 gives the whole variable domain DTGVSQNPRHKITKRGQNVTFRCDPISEHNRLYWYRQTLGQGPEFLTYFQNEAQLEKSRLLSDRFSAERPKGSFSTLEIQRTEQGDSAMYLCASSTYRDTKEQYFGPGTRLTVT.